The clone carrying this T cell receptor beta chain was recorded only once. The antigen is undetermined. Germline assignment: CDR1 GTSNPN and CDR2 SVGIG (reference sequence). The CDR3 sequence is 17 residues long. V was cut by 4 bases and J by 0 bases, with 21 bases left in between. PCR involved 60 Vbeta and 13 Jbeta primers. Assay: immunoSEQ multiplex PCR; the TCRdb copy retains only in-frame clones and omits some. The sample shows some 130,000 clones, roughly 83% of them seen only once. The sample belongs to a study of cytomegalovirus exposure and HLA in healthy donors. Findings and caveats of the study: Researchers counted around 180 TCR beta chains as cytomegalovirus-associated.

The V gene is TRBV30, the J gene TRBJ2-5, with D possibly matching TRBD1 (6 bases). The clonotype originates from a man aged 40-55 years in good health and CMV-seronegative. Sequencing was carried out using PBMCs. CDR3 bases: TGTGCCTGGATTCCCGCAGGGGACCCTATGTACCAAGAGACCCAGTACTTC. Its protein product is CAWIPAGDPMYQETQYF.